This paragraph reports one T cell receptor (beta chain). This clonotype has a count of ten or more. Its antigen specificity is not known. No base quality information exists; no much larger clone differs at one position. Blood bank volunteers in Maryland, USA served as the healthy controls. Unsorted PBMC libraries were generated from 2 million PBMCs stored in RNAlater at -80 °C until RNA extraction. Peripheral blood was subjected to Ficoll-Hypaque density gradient centrifugation to isolate PBMCs, which were then cryopreserved in liquid nitrogen. The entry originates in a study of neurological immune-mediated disorders (dated by TCRdb to about 2019). Background on the whole study: Peripheral blood TCR-beta repertoires from HTLV-I-associated myelopathy (HAM/TSP) patients, multiple sclerosis patients and healthy controls were compared by UMI-based sequencing. The approximately 96 TCR-beta libraries covered PBMC samples along with longitudinal samples, technical triplicates, and paired sorted CD4+ and CD8+ T-cell subsets. The cohort comprised about 68 subjects: 15 or so HAM/TSP patients, approximately 34 multiple sclerosis patients and about 20 healthy controls. Broad study findings and their caveats: Expanded clones from different subjects shared no identical CDR3 amino acid sequences, which suggests that TCR-beta repertoires were private in all groups. TCR clonal expansion was greatest in HAM/TSP patients and smallest in MS patients, who ranked below even healthy controls.

cDNA synthesis used template-switch 5'RACE with a primer carrying a 10-nucleotide random unique molecular identifier tagging each TCR transcript. Each sequencing run produced over 170 million TCR-beta sequences covering 15-18 subjects. The RNeasy kit was used to extract total RNA. TCR-beta VDJ regions were amplified with primers for the TCR constant region and the 5'RACE anchor, using the KAPA Real-time Library Amplification kit. A first PCR added sample indexes and Illumina adaptors, after which a second PCR increased the library yield. After Ampure bead purification, the TCR product of roughly 650 bp was size-selected on a 2% E-gel SizeSelection system. Before pooling, library quality was checked on a Bioanalyzer, concentration was measured with Qubit, and libraries were quantified with the Kapa Library Quantification kit. An Illumina HiSeq 2500 was used to sequence the libraries paired-end at 2 x 150 bp. To increase sequence diversity, about 25-30% phiX was spiked into each library pool. For the original study's pipeline: The quality-filtered reads were processed with the UMI-based MiGEC pipeline, whose error correction step removed more than 90% of the raw TCR sequences. IMGT germline references were used for alignment of VDJ genes, and clonotypes were defined by a unique CDR3 amino acid sequence together with V-J genes. VDJtools evaluated clonal expansion, Shannon diversity and CDR3 relatedness (CalcPairwiseDistances, ClusterSamples); CLCbio workbench built phylogenetic trees. Expanded clones were defined as having at least 8 unique UMIs, based on coefficient-of-variation modelling across technical triplicates. TCRdb reworked the public reads: Q25 trimming with fastp, MiXCR clone assembly, productive beta chains retained. Entries that share a CDR3 protein sequence are merged under the most common genes and DNA. TCRdb assigned the V and J calls; the authors' analysis was not used. Here the sample has 72,000 or so distinct CDR3 sequences; roughly a sixth occur a single time. The ten biggest clones cover 15% of the sample.

This sequence was found in a woman aged 40 to 50 in good health. The specimen sequenced was PBMCs.

The DNA sequence reads TGCGCCAGCAGCTTCCCGGGATCAGAGGAATTCTTC. This sequence encodes CASSFPGSEEFF. Recombination connected TRBV5-1 to TRBJ2-1; the D segment could be TRBD2, given 5 matching bases. The V end loses 2 bases and the J end loses 16 bases, and a stretch of 16 bases separates them. For CDR1 and CDR2, the germline V gene lists SGHRS and YFSETQ. The CDR3 goes from the cysteine to the phenylalanine over 12 residues. Here the CDR3 DNA is all that survives: 36 bases in frame from base 1.